This TCR beta chain was found in a study of Graves' ophthalmopathy and Graves' hyperthyroidism (dated by TCRdb to the late 2010s). Broadly, across the study: Peripheral blood samples were taken at the time of initial diagnosis, before any treatment was given. TCR beta repertoire signatures were used to distinguish Graves' ophthalmopathy from Graves' hyperthyroidism and to predict progression to ophthalmopathy. In total, 135 blood samples were TCR-sequenced: 40 to 45 ophthalmopathy, under 80 hyperthyroidism and approximately 17 hyperthyroidism-to-ophthalmopathy patients. After sampling, hyperthyroidism patients received methimazole starting at 30 mg daily, and ophthalmopathy patients received high-dose intravenous methylprednisolone. In more than five hyperthyroidism patients, T-cell repertoires of thyroid tissue and blood were compared. An independent validation cohort comprised some 19 hyperthyroidism patients and around 16 patients who later progressed from hyperthyroidism to ophthalmopathy. To explore V-J signatures that distinguish ophthalmopathy from hyperthyroidism, a discovery set of around 100 patients was enrolled, made up of roughly 41 with ophthalmopathy and around 60 with stable hyperthyroidism.

The CDR3, from cysteine to phenylalanine, totals 13 residues. CDR3 DNA only is kept here, 39 bases in frame from base 1. V is trimmed back by 1 base and J by 8 bases, and the junction contains 2 bases that no gene match accounts for. CDR1 and CDR2 are read off the germline V gene as SGHDN and FVKESK. Patients with ophthalmopathy had moderately to severely active disease, with a Clinical Activity Score of 3 or more, a NOSPECS grade of 4 or more, and a disease duration of less than 3 months. Patients were excluded if they had other autoimmune diseases, uncontrolled infections, pregnancy or lactation. Diagnosis relied on clinical symptoms, serum thyroxine, TRAb, thyroid ultrasound and orbital computed tomography. PBMCs were isolated from 8 to 10 ml of fresh peripheral blood by Ficoll-Paque density gradient centrifugation. Trizol reagent was used to extract the total RNA, and its quality was then checked on an Agilent 2100 Bioanalyzer.

General findings and caveats noted by the study authors: In validation, the model predicted ophthalmopathy progression with nearly 71% sensitivity and around 72% specificity; more than ten predicted patients were CT-confirmed with GO in a median of about 7.1 months. Sample size was not statistically predetermined, and group allocation was not concealed from the investigators. Ophthalmopathy was separated from stable hyperthyroidism by the 13-signature model with about 88% sensitivity and around 81% specificity in cross-validation and with 80%/75% in the test set. Most expanded thyroid clonotypes with a frequency above 0.001 also appeared in blood, which suggests that blood repertoires may reflect the immune response in the thyroid.

This clonotype was counted many times. This receptor's antigen is unknown. No base quality values were provided; no much bigger clone lies one nucleotide off. For repertoire sequencing, TCR beta CDR3 regions were amplified from RNA transcripts. The first round of RT-PCR was done with HTBI primers and the Qiagen OneStep RT-PCR kit, and was followed by a second round of multiplex PCR, then size selection and purification. Libraries were sequenced on an Illumina HiSeq2000 using paired-end 100 bp reads. Per the authors' processing: Reads were processed with SOAPnuke, discarding reads with adapters, uncalled bases, mean Phred below 15, or no exact constant-primer or identifier match. High-quality paired reads were merged with COPE v1.2.5. Unique nucleotide sequences were defined as clonotypes and aligned to IMGT TRB V, D and J references using MiTCR v1.1. Only V-J combinations with frequency above 0.0001 were analysed, covering about 99% of repertoires. For each V-J combination, a TCR clonal expansion and chaos score was defined as the ratio of F50 clonal expansion to chaos observed in the TCRdist matrix. Welch's t-statistics and random forest were used to narrow the features down to over ten V-J combinations, which were then fed into a naive Bayes classifier. The Morisita-Horn index was used to measure how similar the thyroid and blood repertoires were. In TCRdb, the public reads were trimmed at Q25 with fastp and aligned with MiXCR, with productive beta chains retained. Each CDR3 protein gets just one entry, which takes the most common genes and DNA from the rows behind it. The V and J calls and clone size come from TCRdb's table, not from the authors' own analysis. The table for this sample lists 40,000 or so distinct CDR3 sequences; more than 45% of them were counted only once. The ten largest account for roughly 18% of the sample.

The clonotype originates from an adult man with Graves' ophthalmopathy. The chain was built from TRBV14 and TRBJ2-1, and 7 junction bases match TRBD2. The sequenced sample consisted of peripheral blood. The CDR3 amino acid sequence is: CASSQGAGHEQFF. The nucleotide sequence reads as follows: TGTGCCAGCAGCCAAGGAGCGGGACATGAGCAGTTCTTC.